Below are 3 T cell receptor beta chains sequenced from a single sample in a study of response to subunit inactivated influenza vaccine. TCRdb recomputed calls from the RT-PCR reads with MiXCR, one row per CDR3 protein. The sample lists 700,000 to 900,000 distinct CDR3 sequences, over 20% occurring once. Sequencing used PBMCs from blood, obtained more than 4 days after vaccination. The receptors shown here come from a man aged 45-60 years who received an inactivated influenza vaccine.

The chain uses TRBV12-3 or TRBV12-4 and TRBJ2-5, with D perhaps given as TRBD1 or TRBD2 (6 bases each). The V gene lost 2 bases and the J gene lost 5 bases, with 12 bases spanning the gap. There are 14 residues in the CDR3. The chain's CDR3 is CASSLWGAGETQYF. CDR3 DNA sequence: TGTGCCAGCAGTTTATGGGGGGCAGGGGAGACCCAGTACTTC.

This chain connects TRBV20-1 to TRBJ2-7, with 8 bases matching TRBD1. This CDR3 has 15 residues. Germline lookup yields CDR1 DFQATT and CDR2 SNEGSKA (reference sequence). Trimming removed 6 bases from V and 7 bases from J; junction bases left unmatched: 17. CDR3 coding DNA: TGCAGTGCCTTAATTTGGGACAGGCTGACTGGGGAGCAGTACTTC. Its protein product is CSALIWDRLTGEQYF.

A few counts support this clonotype. V gene TRBV20-1 combines with J gene TRBJ2-7; D remains ambiguous. This CDR3 has 13 residues. Germline V gene data show CDR1 as DFQATT and CDR2 as SNEGSKA (reference sequence). Deletions cut 3 bases from V and 2 bases from J, with 11 bases between. CDR3 nucleotides: TGCAGTGCTAGGGCCCTCAACCCCTACGAGCAGTACTTC. Its protein is CSARALNPYEQYF.